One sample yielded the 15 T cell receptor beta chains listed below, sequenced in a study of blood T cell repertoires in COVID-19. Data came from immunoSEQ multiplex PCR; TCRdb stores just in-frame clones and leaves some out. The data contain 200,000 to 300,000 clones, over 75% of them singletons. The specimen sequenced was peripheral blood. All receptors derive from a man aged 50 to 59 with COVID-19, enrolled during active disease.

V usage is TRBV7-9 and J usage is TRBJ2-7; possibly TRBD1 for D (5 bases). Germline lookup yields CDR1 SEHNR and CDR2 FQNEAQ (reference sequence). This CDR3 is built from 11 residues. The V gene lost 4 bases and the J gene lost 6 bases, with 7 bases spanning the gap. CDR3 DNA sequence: TGTGCCAGCAGCTCAGGGCCCGAGCAGTACTTC. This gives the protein CASSSGPEQYF.

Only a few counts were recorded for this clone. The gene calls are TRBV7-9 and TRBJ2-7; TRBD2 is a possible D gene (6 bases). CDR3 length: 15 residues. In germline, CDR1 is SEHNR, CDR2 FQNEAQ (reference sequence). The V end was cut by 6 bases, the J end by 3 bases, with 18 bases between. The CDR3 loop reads CASRLGHGGGYEQYF. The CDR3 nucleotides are TGTGCCAGCAGACTAGGACACGGGGGAGGCTACGAGCAGTACTTC.

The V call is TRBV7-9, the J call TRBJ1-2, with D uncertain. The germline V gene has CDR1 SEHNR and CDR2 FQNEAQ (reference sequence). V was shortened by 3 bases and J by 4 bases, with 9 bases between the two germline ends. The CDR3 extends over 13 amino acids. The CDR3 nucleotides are TGTGCCAGCAGCTTTCGTGGCAGCTATGGCTACACCTTC. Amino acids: CASSFRGSYGYTF.

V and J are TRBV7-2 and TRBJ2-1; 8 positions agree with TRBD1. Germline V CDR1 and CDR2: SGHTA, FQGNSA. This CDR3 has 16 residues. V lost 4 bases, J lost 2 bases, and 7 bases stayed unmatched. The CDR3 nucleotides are TGTGCCAGCAGCTGGACAGGGTCAGGGGCCTACAATGAGCAGTTCTTC. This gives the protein CASSWTGSGAYNEQFF. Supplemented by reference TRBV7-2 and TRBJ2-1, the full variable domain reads GAGVSQSPSNKVTEKGKDVELRCDPISGHTALYWYRQSLGQGLEFLIYFQGNSAPDKSGLPSDRFSAERTGGSVSTLTIQRTQQEDSAVYLCASSWTGSGAYNEQFFGPGTRLTVL.

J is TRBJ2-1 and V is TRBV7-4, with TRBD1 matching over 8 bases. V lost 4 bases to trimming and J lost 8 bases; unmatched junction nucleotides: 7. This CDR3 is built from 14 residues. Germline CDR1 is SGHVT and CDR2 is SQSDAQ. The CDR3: CASSSRSGGDEQFF. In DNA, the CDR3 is TGTGCCAGCAGCTCACGGTCAGGGGGCGATGAGCAGTTCTTC. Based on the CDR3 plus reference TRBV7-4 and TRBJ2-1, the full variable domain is GAGVSQSPRYKVAKRGRDVALRCDSISGHVTLYWYRQTLGQGSEVLTYSQSDAQRDKSGRPSGRFSAERPERSVSTLKIQRTEQGDSAVYLCASSSRSGGDEQFFGPGTRLTVL.

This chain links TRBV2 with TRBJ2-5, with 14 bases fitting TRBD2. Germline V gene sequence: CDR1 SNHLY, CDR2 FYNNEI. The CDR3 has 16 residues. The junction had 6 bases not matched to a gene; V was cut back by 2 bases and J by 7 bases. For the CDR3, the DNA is TGTGCCAGCAGTGAAAGACTAGCGGGGGGGCCCCGGACCCAGTACTTC. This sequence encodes CASSERLAGGPRTQYF.

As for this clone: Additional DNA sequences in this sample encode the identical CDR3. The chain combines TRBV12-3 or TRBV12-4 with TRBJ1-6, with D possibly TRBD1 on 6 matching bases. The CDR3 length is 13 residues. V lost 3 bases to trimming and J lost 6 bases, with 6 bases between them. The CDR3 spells CASSLDSNSPLHF. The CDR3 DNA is TGTGCCAGCAGTTTGGACAGTAATTCACCCCTCCACTTT.

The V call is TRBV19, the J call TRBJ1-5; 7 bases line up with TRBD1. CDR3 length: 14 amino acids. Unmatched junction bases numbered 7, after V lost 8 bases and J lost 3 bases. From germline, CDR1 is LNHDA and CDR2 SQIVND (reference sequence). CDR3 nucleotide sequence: TGTGCCAGTTCAAGACAGGGTAACAATCAGCCCCAGCATTTT. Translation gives CASSRQGNNQPQHF.

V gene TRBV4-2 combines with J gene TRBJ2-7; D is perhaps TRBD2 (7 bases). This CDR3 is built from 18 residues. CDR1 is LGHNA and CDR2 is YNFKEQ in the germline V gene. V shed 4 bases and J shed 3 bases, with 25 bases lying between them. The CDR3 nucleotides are TGTGCCAGCAGCCGAGCACTCCAGGGTGGGGAGGGACACTACGAGCAGTACTTC. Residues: CASSRALQGGEGHYEQYF.

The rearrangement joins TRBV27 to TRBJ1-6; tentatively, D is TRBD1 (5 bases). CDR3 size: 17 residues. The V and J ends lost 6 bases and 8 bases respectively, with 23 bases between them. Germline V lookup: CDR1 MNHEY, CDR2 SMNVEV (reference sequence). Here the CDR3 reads CASRPPRSGLVHSPLHF. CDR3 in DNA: TGTGCCAGCAGACCCCCCCGGTCAGGGCTGGTTCATTCACCCCTCCACTTT.

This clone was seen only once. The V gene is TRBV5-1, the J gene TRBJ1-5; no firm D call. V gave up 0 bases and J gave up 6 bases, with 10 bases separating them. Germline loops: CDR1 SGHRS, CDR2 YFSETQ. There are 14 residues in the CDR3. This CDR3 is CASSLGPGGQPQHF. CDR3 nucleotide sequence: TGCGCCAGCAGCTTGGGCCCCGGTGGTCAGCCCCAGCATTTT.

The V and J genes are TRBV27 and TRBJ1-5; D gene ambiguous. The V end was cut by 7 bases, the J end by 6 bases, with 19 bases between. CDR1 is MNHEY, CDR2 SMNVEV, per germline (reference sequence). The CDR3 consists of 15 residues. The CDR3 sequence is CASTTPPKWSQPQHF. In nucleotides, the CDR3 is TGTGCCAGCACAACGCCACCGAAGTGGAGTCAGCCCCAGCATTTT.

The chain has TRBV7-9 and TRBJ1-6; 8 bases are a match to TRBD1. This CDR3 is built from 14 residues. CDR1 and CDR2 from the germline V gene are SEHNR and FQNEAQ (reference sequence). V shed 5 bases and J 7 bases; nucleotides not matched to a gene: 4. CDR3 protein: CASSMRQGNSPLHF. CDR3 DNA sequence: TGTGCCAGCAGCATGCGACAGGGGAATTCACCCCTCCACTTT.

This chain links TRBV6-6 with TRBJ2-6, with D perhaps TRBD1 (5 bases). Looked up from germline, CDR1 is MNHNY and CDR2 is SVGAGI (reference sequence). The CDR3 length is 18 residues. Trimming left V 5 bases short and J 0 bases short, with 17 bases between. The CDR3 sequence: CASSPLGLSLSGANVLTF. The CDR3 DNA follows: TGTGCCAGCAGTCCGCTGGGGCTGTCTCTCTCTGGGGCCAACGTCCTGACTTTC.

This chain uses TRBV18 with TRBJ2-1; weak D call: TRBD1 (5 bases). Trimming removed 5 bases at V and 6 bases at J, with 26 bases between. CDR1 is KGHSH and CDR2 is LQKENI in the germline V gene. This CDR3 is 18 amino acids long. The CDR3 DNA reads TGTGCCAGCTCAACTGACTCAGACAGAAAAGTTTGGGGCAATGAGCAGTTCTTC. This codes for CASSTDSDRKVWGNEQFF. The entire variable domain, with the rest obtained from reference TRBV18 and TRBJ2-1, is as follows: NAGVMQNPRHLVRRRGQEARLRCSPMKGHSHVYWYRQLPEEGLKFMVYLQKENIIDESGMPKERFSAEFPKEGPSILRIQQVVRGDSAAYFCASSTDSDRKVWGNEQFFGPGTRLTVL.